The rows below give T cell receptor beta chains drawn from one sample of a study of T cells in localized non-small cell lung cancer. The method was immunoSEQ multiplex PCR; TCRdb's version includes in-frame clones alone and lacks a portion of them. This table holds tens of thousands of clones, 82% found once. Sequencing was performed on peripheral blood, taken before any cancer treatment. Receptor source: a male donor aged 60 or over with stage III squamous cell lung carcinoma. CDR3s include the opening cysteine and the closing phenylalanine or tryptophan. D genes are given only for firm matches. Size tells how often a clone was seen (once, few, many) or the class of an expanded clone, and some rows leave it out.

d_gene	j_gene	abundance	v_gene	CDR3nt	CDR3aa
-	TRBJ1-6	-	TRBV4-1	TGCGCCAGCAGCCAAGATCGGCGGGGGGCCGATTCACCCCTCCACTTT	CASSQDRRGADSPLHF
-	TRBJ1-4	-	TRBV28	TGTGCCAGCAGCCCTCCCAGGGGAAAACTGTTTTTT	CASSPPRGKLFF
TRBD1	TRBJ1-1	-	TRBV5-1	TGCGCCAGCAGCTCAGGGGGCCAAGGCACTGAAGCTTTCTTT	CASSSGGQGTEAFF
TRBD1	TRBJ1-2	-	TRBV15	TGTGCCACCAGCAGAGACAGCAACAGGGGCCTTGGCTACACCTTC	CATSRDSNRGLGYTF
-	TRBJ1-4	-	TRBV5-1	TGCGCCAGCAGCTCAAGAGGCGAAAAACTGTTTTTT	CASSSRGEKLFF
-	TRBJ1-2	-	TRBV10-2	TGCGCCAGCACCCCTGGGACGGTCGTGAGGGGCTACACCTTC	CASTPGTVVRGYTF
TRBD1	TRBJ1-2	-	TRBV2	TGTGCCAGCAGTGAAAGACAGGGCTTTAGCTATGGCTACACCTTC	CASSERQGFSYGYTF
-	TRBJ1-2	-	TRBV19	TGTGCCAGTAGCCACTACCCTCCGGGGGGGGCTGGCTATGGCTACACCTTC	CASSHYPPGGAGYGYTF
TRBD1	TRBJ1-1	-	TRBV18	TGTGCCAGCTCTGGACAGGCAAACACTGAAGCTTTCTTT	CASSGQANTEAFF
-	TRBJ1-5	-	TRBV19	TGTGCCAGTAGTCCGAACACGGGCCATCAGCCCCAGCATTTT	CASSPNTGHQPQHF
-	TRBJ1-1	-	TRBV5-1	TGCGCCAGCAGCTTCTCGTGGGAGGGTCCTGAAGCTTTCTTT	CASSFSWEGPEAFF
TRBD1	TRBJ1-2	-	TRBV11-2	TGTGCCAGCAGCACCGGGACAGGGGGCCTTGGCTACACCTTC	CASSTGTGGLGYTF
-	TRBJ2-1	-	TRBV6-1	TGTGCCAGCAGGTCCTCCTACAATGAGCAGTTCTTC	CASRSSYNEQFF
TRBD2	TRBJ2-2	-	TRBV7-6	TGTGCCAGCAGCCGAGGAAGCGGGAGTTCCACCGGGGAGCTGTTTTTT	CASSRGSGSSTGELFF
-	TRBJ2-1	-	TRBV9	TGTGCCAGCAGCGTAGGGGGAGGTATTTATGAGCAGTTCTTC	CASSVGGGIYEQFF
-	TRBJ1-5	-	TRBV18	TGTGCCAGCTCACTGGCAGGCGATCAGCCCCAGCATTTT	CASSLAGDQPQHF
-	TRBJ2-1	-	TRBV7-6	TGTGCCAGCAGCTTAGGGACGCCAAGCTCCTACAATGAGCAGTTCTTC	CASSLGTPSSYNEQFF
TRBD2	TRBJ2-3	-	TRBV19	TGTGCCAGTAGTACCCCCGGACTAGCGGGCAGGGCAGATACGCAGTATTTT	CASSTPGLAGRADTQYF
-	TRBJ2-3	-	TRBV5-1	TGCGCCAGCAGCCTCCCGGGAGATACGCAGTATTTT	CASSLPGDTQYF
-	TRBJ1-1	-	TRBV6-6	TGTGCCAGCAGTTACGCGTGGGGCACTGAAGCTTTCTTT	CASSYAWGTEAFF
TRBD1	TRBJ1-6	-	TRBV6-1	TGTGCCAGTGACCAGACAGGGGATAATTCACCCCTCCACTTT	CASDQTGDNSPLHF
-	TRBJ2-5	-	TRBV7-8	TGTGCCAGCAGCTTTTTACCGCGGACCCAGTACTTC	CASSFLPRTQYF
-	TRBJ1-1	-	TRBV5-1	TGCGCCAGCAGGGGGGATGCGGGGAACACTGAAGCTTTCTTT	CASRGDAGNTEAFF
TRBD1	TRBJ1-2	few	TRBV19	TGTGCCAGTAGTACGCACCGGGACAGGGGCTATGGCTACACCTTC	CASSTHRDRGYGYTF
-	TRBJ1-1	once	TRBV18	TGTGCCAGCTCACCCCAAGGGGGGAACACTGAAGCTTTCTTT	CASSPQGGNTEAFF
TRBD2	TRBJ2-1	-	TRBV19	TGTGCCAGTAGTCTAAAACTAGCGGGAGGGACCCGCCGTCTCTACAATGAGCAGTTCTTC	CASSLKLAGGTRRLYNEQFF
-	TRBJ2-1	-	TRBV6-1	TGTGCCAGCAGGTTTAGGGAGTACAATGAGCAGTTCTTC	CASRFREYNEQFF
TRBD1	TRBJ2-5	-	TRBV6-1	TGTGCCAGCAGTGAGGGGACAGGGTTGGAGACCCAGTACTTC	CASSEGTGLETQYF
-	TRBJ2-3	-	TRBV6-4	TGTGCCAGCAGTGCAACTTTCACAGATACGCAGTATTTT	CASSATFTDTQYF
-	TRBJ1-2	-	TRBV7-2	TGTGCCAGCAGCAAGGGGAGGGGGTATGGCTACACCTTC	CASSKGRGYGYTF
-	TRBJ1-2	-	TRBV2	TGTGCCAGCAGCCAGGGGCTTAACTATGGCTACACCTTC	CASSQGLNYGYTF
-	TRBJ1-5	few	TRBV4-1	TGCGCCAGCAGCCAGGGTCTCTGGCCCCAGCATTTT	CASSQGLWPQHF
-	TRBJ2-2	-	TRBV5-1	TGCGCCAGCAGCTCGGACAGCCCGAACACCGGGGAGCTGTTTTTT	CASSSDSPNTGELFF
TRBD1	TRBJ1-2	-	TRBV27	TGTGCCAGCAGTCCTCGGCAGGGGGCGGTCTTCTCCTATGGCTACACCTTC	CASSPRQGAVFSYGYTF
-	TRBJ2-2	-	TRBV5-1	TGCGCCAGCAGCTTACAAGCGTTGGGGGGGCCGGTTCAAGAGCTGTTTTTT	CASSLQALGGPVQELFF
TRBD1	TRBJ2-1	-	TRBV7-9	TGTGCCAGCAGCCCCGCGAGGGGACAGCGGATGGCCAATGAGCAGTTCTTC	CASSPARGQRMANEQFF
TRBD2	TRBJ2-7	-	TRBV7-8	TGTGCCAGCAGCTCAATAGCGGGAAGCGAGCAGTACTTC	CASSSIAGSEQYF
-	TRBJ1-1	-	TRBV30	TGTGCCTGGGAGTGGGGGGGGAACACTGAAGCTTTCTTT	CAWEWGGNTEAFF
-	TRBJ1-5	-	TRBV2	TGTGCCAGCAACCCCGAGGGCAGACGATATCAGCCCCAGCATTTT	CASNPEGRRYQPQHF
TRBD2	TRBJ2-1	-	TRBV11-2	TGTGCCAGCAGCAGCGGGACTAGCGGCTCCTACAATGAGCAGTTCTTC	CASSSGTSGSYNEQFF
-	TRBJ1-1	medium-sized	TRBV30	TGTGCCTGGAGTTGGGCGGGGGCTGAAGCTTTCTTT	CAWSWAGAEAFF
TRBD2	TRBJ2-1	-	TRBV30	TGTGCCTGGAGTGTGGGCGGGAGAGGAGAGCAGTTCTTC	CAWSVGGRGEQFF
TRBD1	TRBJ2-1	-	TRBV30	TGTGCCTGGAGTAAAGGGGGCGCGTACAATGAGCAGTTCTTC	CAWSKGGAYNEQFF
-	TRBJ1-4	once	TRBV19	TGTGCCAGTAGCTCCAGGAGGGGGAATGAAAAACTGTTTTTT	CASSSRRGNEKLFF
-	TRBJ1-1	-	TRBV7-2	TGTGCCAGCAGCACAGGAAGGGGTGATGAAGCTTTCTTT	CASSTGRGDEAFF